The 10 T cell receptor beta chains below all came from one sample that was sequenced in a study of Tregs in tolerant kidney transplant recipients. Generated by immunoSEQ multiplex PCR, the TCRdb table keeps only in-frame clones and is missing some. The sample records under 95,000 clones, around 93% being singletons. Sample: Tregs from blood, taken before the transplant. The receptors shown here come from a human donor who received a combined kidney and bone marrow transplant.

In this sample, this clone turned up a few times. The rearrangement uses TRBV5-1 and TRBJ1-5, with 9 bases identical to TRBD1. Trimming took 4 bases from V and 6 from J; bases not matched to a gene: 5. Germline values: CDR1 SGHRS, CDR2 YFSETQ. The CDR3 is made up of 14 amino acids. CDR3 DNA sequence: TGCGCCAGCAGCCCCGACAGGGGGGGTCAGCCCCAGCATTTT. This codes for CASSPDRGGQPQHF.

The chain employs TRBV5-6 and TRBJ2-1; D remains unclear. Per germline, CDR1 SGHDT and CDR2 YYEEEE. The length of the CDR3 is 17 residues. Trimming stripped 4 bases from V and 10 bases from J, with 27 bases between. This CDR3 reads CASSGPYVGHTSWEQFF. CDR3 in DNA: TGTGCCAGCAGCGGACCCTACGTGGGCCACACTTCCTGGGAGCAGTTCTTC.

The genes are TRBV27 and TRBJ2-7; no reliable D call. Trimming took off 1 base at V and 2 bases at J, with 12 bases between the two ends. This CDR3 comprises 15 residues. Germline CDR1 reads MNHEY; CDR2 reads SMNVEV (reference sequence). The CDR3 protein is CASSLFRDPTYEQYF. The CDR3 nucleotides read TGTGCCAGCAGTTTATTTCGCGATCCTACCTACGAGCAGTACTTC.

The DNA for the CDR3 is TGTGCCAGCAGCTTAGCGTCGGGGTTGAACCAGCCCCAGCATTTT. Translation gives CASSLASGLNQPQHF. The chain employs TRBV7-2 and TRBJ1-5; no clear D. Germline CDR1 SGHTA, CDR2 FQGNSA. The CDR3 sequence is 15 residues long. Trimming cost V 0 bases and J 7 bases, with 13 bases left between them.

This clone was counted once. The CDR3 sequence: CASSRDSTDTQYF. CDR3 in DNA: TGTGCCAGCAGCCGGGACTCGACAGATACGCAGTATTTT. The J gene is TRBJ2-3, the V gene TRBV7-3, with D possibly TRBD2 on 6 matching bases. Per the germline V gene, CDR1 is SGHTA and CDR2 is FQGTGA. V lost 5 bases and J lost 3, with 9 bases in between. CDR3 length: 13 residues.

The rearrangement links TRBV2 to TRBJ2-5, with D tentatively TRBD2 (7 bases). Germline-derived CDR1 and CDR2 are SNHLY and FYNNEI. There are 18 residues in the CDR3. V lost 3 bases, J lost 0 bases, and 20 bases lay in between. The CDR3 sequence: CASSERGGGEPYQETQYF. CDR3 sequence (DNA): TGTGCCAGCAGTGAGAGGGGGGGAGGGGAGCCGTACCAAGAGACCCAGTACTTC.

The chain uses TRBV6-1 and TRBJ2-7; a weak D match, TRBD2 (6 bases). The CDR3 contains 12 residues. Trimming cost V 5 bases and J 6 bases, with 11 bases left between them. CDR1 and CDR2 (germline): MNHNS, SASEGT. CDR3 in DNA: TGTGCCAGCAGTCGATCTAGCGTCGAGCAGTACTTC. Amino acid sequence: CASSRSSVEQYF.

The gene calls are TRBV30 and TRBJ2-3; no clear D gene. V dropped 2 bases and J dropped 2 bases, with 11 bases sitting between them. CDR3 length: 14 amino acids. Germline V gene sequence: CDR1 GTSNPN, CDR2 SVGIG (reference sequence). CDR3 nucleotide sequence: TGTGCCTGGAGTTTTGGGTATCACACAGATACGCAGTATTTT. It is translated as CAWSFGYHTDTQYF.

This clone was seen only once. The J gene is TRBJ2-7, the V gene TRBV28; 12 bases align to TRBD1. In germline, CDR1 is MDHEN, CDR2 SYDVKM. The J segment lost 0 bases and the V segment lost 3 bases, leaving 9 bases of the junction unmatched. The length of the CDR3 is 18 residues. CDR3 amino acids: CASSFLGQGAQDSYEQYF. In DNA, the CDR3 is TGTGCCAGCAGTTTTCTGGGACAGGGGGCCCAGGACTCCTACGAGCAGTACTTC.

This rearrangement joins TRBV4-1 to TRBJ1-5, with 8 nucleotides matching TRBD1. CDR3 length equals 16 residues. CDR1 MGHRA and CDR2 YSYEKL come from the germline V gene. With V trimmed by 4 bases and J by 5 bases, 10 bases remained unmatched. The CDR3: CASSLPSTGDDQPQHF. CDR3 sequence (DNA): TGCGCCAGCAGCCTCCCCTCGACAGGGGACGATCAGCCCCAGCATTTT.